This T cell receptor (beta chain) was obtained from a study of T cell responses to AZD1222 COVID-19 vaccine. On this clone: Its cognate antigen is unknown. Other DNA sequences in this sample translate to the same CDR3.

Study observations and caveats: Among spike-specific TCRs, nearly half reportedly target unmutated variant regions. Vaccine-associated CD4 TCRs ranged over spike, dominating at 160-218 and 743-854. Vaccination with two AZD1222 doses was followed by a rise in Spike-specific TCR breadth and depth. Seropositive status at baseline applied to only 5 to 7 AZD1222 recipients.

Per germline, CDR1 SGHRS and CDR2 YFSETQ. The CDR3 loop spans 12 amino acids. Between the trimmed V and J ends, which lost 0 bases and 8 bases, there was a span of 8 bases. Only in-frame clones appear in the TCRdb table, and some are missing; sequencing was by immunoSEQ multiplex PCR. The sample holds 180,000 or so clones, approximately 92% seen once. V and J are TRBV5-1 and TRBJ1-2; D not certain. The material was peripheral blood, obtained 28 days after the second dose of the MenACWY control vaccine. This receptor was obtained from an adult who received the MenACWY meningococcal vaccine as a control. CDR3 in DNA: TGCGCCAGCAGCTTGGAAGGTGGCGGCTACACCTTC. Its protein is CASSLEGGGYTF.